One sample yielded the 23 T cell receptor beta chains listed below, sequenced in a study of shared clonotypes between healthy human individuals. Here immunoSEQ multiplex PCR was the method, and the copy in TCRdb shows in-frame clones only, minus some. Of fewer than 1.6 million clones in the sample, approximately 98.5% were seen once. The sequencing input was naive CD4+ T cells sorted from blood. Described subset: CD45RA+ positively selected. The origin of the receptors is a man aged 30 to 39 in good health.

The rearrangement joins TRBV5-5 to TRBJ2-7, with 8 bases that match TRBD2. V was pared by 1 base and J by 0 bases, with 15 bases of the junction left unmatched. Germline V gives CDR1 SGHKS, CDR2 YYEKEE (reference sequence). The CDR3 has 19 amino acids. CDR3 nucleotide sequence: TGTGCCAGCAGCTTGATCCCTGGCGGGGGGTGGGAGATCTCCTACGAGCAGTACTTC. Residues: CASSLIPGGGWEISYEQYF. The full variable domain, its missing parts supplied by reference TRBV5-5 and TRBJ2-7, is DAGVTQSPTHLIKTRGQQVTLRCSPISGHKSVSWYQQVLGQGPQFIFQYYEKEERGRGNFPDRFSARQFPNYSSELNVNALLLGDSALYLCASSLIPGGGWEISYEQYFGPGTRLTVT.

The rearrangement links TRBV18 to TRBJ1-2; no reliable D call. Per the germline V gene, CDR1 is KGHSH and CDR2 is LQKENI. The V end was cut by 1 base, the J end by 3 bases, with 9 bases between. The CDR3 extends over 14 amino acids. The CDR3 here is CASSPLPGDYGYTF. The DNA for the CDR3 is TGTGCCAGCTCACCACTGCCAGGAGACTATGGCTACACCTTC. Full variable domain (missing parts from reference TRBV18 and TRBJ1-2): NAGVMQNPRHLVRRRGQEARLRCSPMKGHSHVYWYRQLPEEGLKFMVYLQKENIIDESGMPKERFSAEFPKEGPSILRIQQVVRGDSAAYFCASSPLPGDYGYTFGSGTRLTVV.

This clone was observed once. The sample holds other DNA sequences that translate to the same CDR3. The chain couples TRBV9 to TRBJ2-7; 13 nucleotides match TRBD2. Trimming cost V 2 bases and J 3 bases; bases outside gene matches: 2. This CDR3 comprises 15 residues. Germline V lookup: CDR1 SGDLS, CDR2 YYNGEE. In DNA form, the CDR3 reads TGTGCCAGCAGCGTTGGGACTAGCGGGGTCTACGAGCAGTACTTC. This gives the protein CASSVGTSGVYEQYF.

About this clone itself: Other nucleotide sequences from this sample produce the same CDR3. J is TRBJ1-4 and V is TRBV28, with 7 bases aligning to TRBD1. CDR3 length: 12 residues. V dropped 6 bases and J dropped 7; count of bases not matched to a gene: 2. CDR1 and CDR2 (germline): MDHEN, SYDVKM. The CDR3 DNA sequence: TGTGCCAGCAGGGCAGGGGGTGAAAAACTGTTTTTT. The encoded protein is CASRAGGEKLFF.

V is TRBV6-5 and J is TRBJ2-7; D unclear. Per the germline V gene, CDR1 is MNHEY and CDR2 is SVGAGI. The V end lost 4 bases, the J end lost 2 bases, and 12 bases lay between the germline ends. This CDR3 has 14 residues. The CDR3 is CASSFQEPPYEQYF. As DNA, the CDR3 is TGTGCCAGCAGTTTCCAGGAACCACCCTACGAGCAGTACTTC.

This chain links TRBV5-1 with TRBJ2-5; TRBD1 agrees at 7 bases. Trimming cost V 4 bases and J 6 bases; bases outside gene matches: 9. The CDR3 length is 14 residues. CDR1 is SGHRS and CDR2 is YFSETQ in the germline V gene. The chain's CDR3 is CASSPGQSTQTQYF. CDR3 DNA: TGCGCCAGCAGCCCGGGACAGTCTACGCAGACCCAGTACTTC. Using reference TRBV5-1 and TRBJ2-5 for the parts outside the CDR3, the full variable domain is KAGVTQTPRYLIKTRGQQVTLSCSPISGHRSVSWYQQTPGQGLQFLFEYFSETQRNKGNFPGRFSGRQFSNSRSEMNVSTLELGDSALYLCASSPGQSTQTQYFGPGTRLLVL.

V is TRBV7-8 and J is TRBJ2-7, with D unclear. CDR3 length equals 13 residues. The germline CDR1 and CDR2 sequences are SGHVS and FQNEAQ. Trimming took 5 bases from V and 12 from J, leaving 20 bases between them. CDR3 in amino acids: CASSPRVGNELYF. The DNA of the CDR3 is TGTGCCAGCAGCCCCCGTGTGGGAAATGAGTTGTACTTC. Filled out from reference TRBV7-8 and TRBJ2-7, the complete variable domain reads GAGVSQSPRYKVAKRGQDVALRCDPISGHVSLFWYQQALGQGPEFLTYFQNEAQLDKSGLPSDRFFAERPEGSVSTLKIQRTQQEDSAVYLCASSPRVGNELYFGPGTRLTVT.

This sequence joins TRBV7-2 and TRBJ2-1; D gene unclear. Per germline, CDR1 SGHTA and CDR2 FQGNSA. Trimming cost V 3 bases and J 10 bases, with 16 bases left between them. CDR3 length equals 14 residues. CDR3 nucleotides: TGTGCCAGCAGCTTTAAAAGGATAGTTGGGGAGCAGTTCTTC. It specifies CASSFKRIVGEQFF. Filled out from reference TRBV7-2 and TRBJ2-1, the complete variable domain reads GAGVSQSPSNKVTEKGKDVELRCDPISGHTALYWYRQSLGQGLEFLIYFQGNSAPDKSGLPSDRFSAERTGGSVSTLTIQRTQQEDSAVYLCASSFKRIVGEQFFGPGTRLTVL.

The chain has TRBV10-3 and TRBJ2-7; 9 nucleotides align to TRBD2. V shed 6 bases, J shed 5 bases, and the junction held 20 bases outside the gene matches. CDR3 length equals 18 residues. Germline V gene lookup returns CDR1 ENHRY and CDR2 SYGVKD. Written as DNA, the CDR3 is TGTGCCATCAGGGGGGCGGGAGGGCCAGGGCTCAACGCGGACGAGCAGTACTTC. Translated: CAIRGAGGPGLNADEQYF.

This chain connects TRBV5-4 to TRBJ2-1; D perhaps matches TRBD1 (6 bases). The germline gives CDR1 SGHNT, CDR2 YYREEE (reference sequence). This CDR3 has 15 residues. Trimming cost V 3 bases and J 3 bases, with 13 bases left between them. The CDR3 region has the DNA TGTGCCAGCAGCTCCAGGGGACCCGACTACAATGAGCAGTTCTTC. It encodes CASSSRGPDYNEQFF.

About this clone: The identical CDR3 is also encoded by other nucleotide sequences in the sample. The gene calls are TRBV5-1 and TRBJ2-2, with D possibly TRBD2 on 6 matching bases. Germline loops: CDR1 SGHRS, CDR2 YFSETQ. V gave up 0 bases and J gave up 6 bases, with 6 bases separating them. The CDR3 runs to 13 residues. The CDR3 region is CASSLASAGELFF. CDR3 DNA: TGCGCCAGCAGCTTGGCTAGCGCCGGGGAGCTGTTTTTT.

This rearrangement joins TRBV29-1 to TRBJ1-1; D not certain. CDR3 length equals 10 residues. V dropped 5 bases and J dropped 11 bases, with 12 bases sitting between them. Germline lookup yields CDR1 SQVTM and CDR2 ANQGSEA. Here the CDR3 DNA reads TGCAGCGTTTCAGAGGGCCGGGCTTTCTTT. This codes for CSVSEGRAFF.

The V gene is TRBV29-1, the J gene TRBJ2-2; the D is unclear. CDR1 SQVTM and CDR2 ANQGSEA come from the germline V gene. Trimming took off 7 bases at V and 6 bases at J, with 9 bases between the two ends. The CDR3 covers 11 residues. The CDR3 sequence: CSGGEAGELFF. DNA for the CDR3: TGCAGCGGGGGTGAAGCCGGGGAGCTGTTTTTT.

V gene TRBV6-1 combines with J gene TRBJ1-4; D gene unclear. CDR3 size: 14 residues. Germline V CDR1 and CDR2: MNHNS, SASEGT. V was cut by 1 base and J by 10 bases, with 13 bases left in between. CDR3 in DNA: TGTGCCAGCAGTGAAGTAGGAGGGAGAGGAAAACTGTTTTTT. This gives the protein CASSEVGGRGKLFF.

The chain is built from TRBV9 and TRBJ2-3; tentative D call: TRBD2 (6 bases). CDR1 is SGDLS, CDR2 YYNGEE, per germline. V was trimmed by 0 bases and J by 1 base, leaving 18 bases between them. The CDR3 has 18 residues. This chain's CDR3 is CASSVGAAGSTGTDTQYF. The CDR3 region has the DNA TGTGCCAGCAGCGTAGGCGCGGCGGGATCAACAGGCACAGATACGCAGTATTTT.

The CDR3 sequence: CASSPRGIPYNEQFF. CDR3 nucleotide sequence: TGTGCCAGCAGCCCCCGGGGGATACCCTACAATGAGCAGTTCTTC. The V gene is TRBV28, the J gene TRBJ2-1, with a weak D call TRBD2 (6 bases). V dropped 6 bases and J dropped 2 bases, with 14 bases sitting between them. CDR1 is MDHEN, CDR2 SYDVKM, per germline. CDR3 size: 15 residues.

The rearrangement links TRBV5-1 to TRBJ2-1; 11 nucleotides match TRBD1. The ends lost 2 bases at V and 8 bases at J; junction bases unmatched: 3. Germline-derived CDR1 and CDR2 are SGHRS and YFSETQ. The CDR3 contains 14 residues. The CDR3 DNA reads TGCGCCAGCAGCTTAGGACAGGGGGCCGATGAGCAGTTCTTC. Translation gives CASSLGQGADEQFF. The complete variable domain, with remaining parts taken from reference TRBV5-1 and TRBJ2-1, reads KAGVTQTPRYLIKTRGQQVTLSCSPISGHRSVSWYQQTPGQGLQFLFEYFSETQRNKGNFPGRFSGRQFSNSRSEMNVSTLELGDSALYLCASSLGQGADEQFFGPGTRLTVL.

The V call is TRBV4-1, the J call TRBJ2-7; D not certain. Germline CDR1 is MGHRA and CDR2 is YSYEKL. The CDR3 contains 14 residues. V was trimmed by 0 bases and J by 5 bases, leaving 11 bases between them. The CDR3, as DNA: TGCGCCAGCAGCCAAGACTTGGTGGACCACGAGCAGTACTTC. It encodes CASSQDLVDHEQYF.

The chain carries TRBV27 and TRBJ1-5; no clear D gene. The germline V and J ends were trimmed by 5 bases and 7 bases, with 12 bases remaining between them. CDR1 and CDR2 from the germline V gene are MNHEY and SMNVEV (reference sequence). CDR3 length equals 13 residues. CDR3 DNA: TGTGCCAGCAGTCCCGAAGGGAGGCAGCCCCAGCATTTT. It translates to CASSPEGRQPQHF.

The CDR3 here is CASSPEGTNEKLFF. Here the CDR3 DNA reads TGTGCCAGCTCACCAGAAGGGACTAATGAAAAACTGTTTTTT. The V gene is TRBV18, the J gene TRBJ1-4; D is unresolved. The CDR3 spans 14 residues. Per the germline V gene, CDR1 is KGHSH and CDR2 is LQKENI. V dropped 2 bases and J dropped 2 bases, with 6 bases sitting between them.

CDR3 nucleotide sequence: TGTGCCAGCAGCTTAAACCGGGCCCGACGGACCGGGGAGCTGTTTTTT. Encoded protein: CASSLNRARRTGELFF. The rearrangement joins TRBV5-6 to TRBJ2-2; D unclear. Germline CDR1 is SGHDT and CDR2 is YYEEEE. The CDR3 has 16 amino acids. Trimming took 2 bases from V and 5 from J, leaving 16 bases between them. The full variable domain, in which reference TRBV5-6 and TRBJ2-2 provide the parts outside the CDR3, is DAGVTQSPTHLIKTRGQQVTLRCSPKSGHDTVSWYQQALGQGPQFIFQYYEEEERQRGNFPDRFSGHQFPNYSSELNVNALLLGDSALYLCASSLNRARRTGELFFGEGSRLTVL.

The chain is built from TRBV29-1 and TRBJ2-3, with D possibly being TRBD1 or TRBD2 (5 bases each). CDR1 and CDR2 from the germline V gene are SQVTM and ANQGSEA. The length of the CDR3 is 11 residues. Trimming left V 4 bases short and J 4 bases short, with 6 bases between. The chain's CDR3 is CSVVGADTQYF. Here the CDR3 DNA reads TGCAGCGTTGTGGGGGCAGATACGCAGTATTTT.

This chain joins TRBV2 and TRBJ2-3, with D perhaps matching TRBD2 (6 bases). V lost 9 bases, J lost 8 bases, and 15 bases lay in between. The CDR3 is made up of 12 amino acids. Looked up from germline, CDR1 is SNHLY and CDR2 is FYNNEI. The CDR3 protein is CARRGLVGTQYF. CDR3 nucleotides: TGTGCCAGGCGGGGACTGGTAGGTACGCAGTATTTT.